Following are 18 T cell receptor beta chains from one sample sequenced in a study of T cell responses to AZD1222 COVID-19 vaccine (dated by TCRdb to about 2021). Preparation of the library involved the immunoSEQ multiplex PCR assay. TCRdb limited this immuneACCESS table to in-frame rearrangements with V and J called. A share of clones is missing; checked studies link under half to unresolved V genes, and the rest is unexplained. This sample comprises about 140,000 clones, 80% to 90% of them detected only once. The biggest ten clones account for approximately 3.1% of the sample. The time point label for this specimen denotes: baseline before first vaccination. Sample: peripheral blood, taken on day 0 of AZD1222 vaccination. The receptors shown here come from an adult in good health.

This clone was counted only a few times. The DNA for the CDR3 is TGTGCCAGCAGTTATGGAACAGGGGTAAGGGGAGCTTTCTTT. Translation gives CASSYGTGVRGAFF. V is TRBV6-5 and J is TRBJ1-1, with 7 nucleotides matching TRBD1. V gave up 3 bases and J gave up 10 bases; unmatched junction bases: 11. In germline, CDR1 is MNHEY, CDR2 SVGAGI. The CDR3 length is 14 residues.

The chain's CDR3 is CASSFKVAFF. In nucleotides, the CDR3 is TGTGCCAGCAGTTTTAAGGTAGCTTTCTTT. The chain couples TRBV12-3 or TRBV12-4 to TRBJ1-1; D remains ambiguous. V lost 3 bases to trimming and J lost 10 bases, with 6 bases between them. The CDR3 length is 10 residues.

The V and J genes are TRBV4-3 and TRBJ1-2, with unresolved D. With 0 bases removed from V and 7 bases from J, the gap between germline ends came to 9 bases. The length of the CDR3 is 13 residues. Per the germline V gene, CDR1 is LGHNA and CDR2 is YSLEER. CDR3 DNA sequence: TGCGCCAGCAGCCAAGATCGGTGGGGTGGCTACACCTTC. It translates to CASSQDRWGGYTF.

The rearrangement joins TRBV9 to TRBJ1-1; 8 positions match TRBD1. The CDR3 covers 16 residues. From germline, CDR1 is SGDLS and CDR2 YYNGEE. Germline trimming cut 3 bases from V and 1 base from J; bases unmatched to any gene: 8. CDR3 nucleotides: TGTGCCAGCAGCGGAAAGACAGGGGTGGGGAACACTGAAGCTTTCTTT. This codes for CASSGKTGVGNTEAFF.

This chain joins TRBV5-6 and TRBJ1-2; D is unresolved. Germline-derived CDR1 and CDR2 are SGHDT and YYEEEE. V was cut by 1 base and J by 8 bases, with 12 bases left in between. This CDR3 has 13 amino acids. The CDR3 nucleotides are TGTGCCAGCAGCTTGCTTACCCTATCGGGCTACACCTTC. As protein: CASSLLTLSGYTF.

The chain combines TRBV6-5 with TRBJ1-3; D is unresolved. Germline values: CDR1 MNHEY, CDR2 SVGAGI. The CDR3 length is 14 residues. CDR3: CVVKSDTSGNTIYF. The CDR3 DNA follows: TGTGTGGTTAAATCGGATACCTCTGGAAACACCATATATTTT.

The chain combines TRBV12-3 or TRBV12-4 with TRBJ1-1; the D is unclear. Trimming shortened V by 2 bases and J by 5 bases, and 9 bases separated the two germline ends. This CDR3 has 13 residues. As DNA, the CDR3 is TGTGCCAGCAGTTTAATTGGAGGAACTGAAGCTTTCTTT. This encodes CASSLIGGTEAFF.

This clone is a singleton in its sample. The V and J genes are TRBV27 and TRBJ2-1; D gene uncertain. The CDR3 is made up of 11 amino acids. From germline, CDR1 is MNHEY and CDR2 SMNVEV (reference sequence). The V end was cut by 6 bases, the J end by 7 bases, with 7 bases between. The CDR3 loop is CASSRRNEQFF. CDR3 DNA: TGTGCCAGCAGCCGTCGAAATGAGCAGTTCTTC.

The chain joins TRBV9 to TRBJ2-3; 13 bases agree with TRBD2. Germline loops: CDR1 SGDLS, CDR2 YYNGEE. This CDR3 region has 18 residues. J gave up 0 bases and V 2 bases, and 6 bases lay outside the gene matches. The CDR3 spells CASSVSGTSGISTDTQYF. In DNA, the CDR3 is TGTGCCAGCAGCGTCTCCGGGACTAGCGGGATTAGCACAGATACGCAGTATTTT.

In nucleotides, the CDR3 is TGTGCCACCAGGGGACAGGGGGCGAATCAGCCCCAGCATTTT. Translation gives CATRGQGANQPQHF. The chain combines TRBV24-1 with TRBJ1-5, with TRBD1 matching over 12 bases. CDR1 is KGHDR and CDR2 is SFDVKD in the germline V gene. Trimming at V came to 7 bases and at J to 4 bases, leaving 1 base not matched to a gene. The CDR3 loop spans 14 amino acids.

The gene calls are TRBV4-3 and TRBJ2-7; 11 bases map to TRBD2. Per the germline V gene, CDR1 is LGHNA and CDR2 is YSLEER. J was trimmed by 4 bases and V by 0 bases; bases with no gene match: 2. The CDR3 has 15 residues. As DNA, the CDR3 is TGCGCCAGCAGCCAAGATTCTAGCGGGGGGTACGAGCAGTACTTC. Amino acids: CASSQDSSGGYEQYF.

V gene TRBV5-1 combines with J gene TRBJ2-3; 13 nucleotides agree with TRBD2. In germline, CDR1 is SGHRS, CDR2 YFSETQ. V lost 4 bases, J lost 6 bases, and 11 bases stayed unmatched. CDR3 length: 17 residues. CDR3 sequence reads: CASSLLTTTSGRDTQYF. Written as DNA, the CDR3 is TGCGCCAGCAGCCTACTGACAACGACTAGCGGGAGGGATACGCAGTATTTT.

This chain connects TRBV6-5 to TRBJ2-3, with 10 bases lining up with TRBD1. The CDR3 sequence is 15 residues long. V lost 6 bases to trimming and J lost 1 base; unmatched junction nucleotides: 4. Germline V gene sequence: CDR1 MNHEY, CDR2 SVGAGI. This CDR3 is CASRGTGVGTDTQYF. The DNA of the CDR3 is TGTGCCAGCAGGGGGACAGGGGTAGGCACAGATACGCAGTATTTT.

The CDR3, as DNA: TGTGCCATCCGACCGACTAGCGGGGGGGCCCAAGTCGGGGAGCTGTTTTTT. This sequence encodes CAIRPTSGGAQVGELFF. The V and J genes are TRBV10-3 and TRBJ2-2; TRBD2 aligns across 14 bases. Germline loops: CDR1 ENHRY, CDR2 SYGVKD. The CDR3 contains 17 residues. The junction had 12 bases not matched to a gene; V was cut back by 8 bases and J by 7 bases.

Here the CDR3 DNA reads TGTGCCAGCAGTGATCGGACAGTAGGGCGAGGTTTCTTT. It yields the protein CASSDRTVGRGFF. The V and J genes are TRBV2 and TRBJ1-1, with D perhaps TRBD1 (6 bases). The germline V gene has CDR1 SNHLY and CDR2 FYNNEI. Trimming took 3 bases from V and 13 from J, leaving 18 bases between them. This CDR3 has 13 residues.

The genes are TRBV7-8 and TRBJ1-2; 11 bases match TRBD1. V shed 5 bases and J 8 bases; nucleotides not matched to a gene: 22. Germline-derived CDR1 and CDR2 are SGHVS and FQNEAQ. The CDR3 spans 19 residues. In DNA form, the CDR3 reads TGTGCCAGCAGCCGCCTTAGAGGGACAGGGGGTGACTTTGACGTCGGCTACACCTTC. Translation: CASSRLRGTGGDFDVGYTF.

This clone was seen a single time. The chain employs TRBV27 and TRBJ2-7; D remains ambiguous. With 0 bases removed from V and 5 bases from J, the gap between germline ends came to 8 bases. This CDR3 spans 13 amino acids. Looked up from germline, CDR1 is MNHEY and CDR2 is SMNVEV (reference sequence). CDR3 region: CASSLSFANEQYF. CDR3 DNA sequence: TGTGCCAGCAGTTTATCGTTTGCCAACGAGCAGTACTTC.

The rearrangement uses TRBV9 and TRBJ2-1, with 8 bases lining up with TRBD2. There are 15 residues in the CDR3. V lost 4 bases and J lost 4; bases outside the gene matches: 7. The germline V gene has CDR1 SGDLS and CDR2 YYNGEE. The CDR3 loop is CASSPRLASYNEQFF. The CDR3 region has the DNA TGTGCCAGCAGCCCCCGACTAGCGTCGTACAATGAGCAGTTCTTC.